Below, 30 T cell receptor beta chains from the same sample are listed, as sequenced in a study of blood T cell repertoires in COVID-19. The method was immunoSEQ multiplex PCR; TCRdb's version includes in-frame clones alone and lacks a portion of them. The sample has some 100,000 clones; around 86% are singletons. The sequenced sample was peripheral blood. The origin of the receptors is a man in his fifties with acute or convalescent COVID-19.

The chain carries TRBV10-2 and TRBJ1-2, with D perhaps TRBD1 (5 bases). CDR3 length: 14 residues. Deletions cut 2 bases from V and 5 bases from J, with 12 bases between. CDR1 is WSHSY and CDR2 is SAAADI in the germline V gene. In DNA, the CDR3 is TGCGCCAGCAGTGAGGATCCTCGGGGGTATGGCTACACCTTC. Amino acids: CASSEDPRGYGYTF.

The rearrangement links TRBV3-1 (or the pseudogene TRBV3-2) to TRBJ2-2; weak D call: TRBD1 (6 bases). Trimming removed 3 bases at V and 8 bases at J, with 10 bases between. CDR3 size: 13 residues. Germline assignment: CDR1 LGHDT and CDR2 YNNKEL (reference sequence). The CDR3 nucleotides read TGTGCCAGCAGCCACACAGGGACGGGGGAGCTGTTTTTT. Translated, it gives CASSHTGTGELFF.

This chain joins TRBV9 and TRBJ1-3; 7 bases line up with TRBD1. Germline V gene lookup returns CDR1 SGDLS and CDR2 YYNGEE. V was clipped by 5 bases and J by 0 bases; unmatched bases: 5. The CDR3 loop spans 15 amino acids. CDR3 nucleotides: TGTGCCAGCAGGCGGGACAGCACCTCTGGAAACACCATATATTTT. Encoded protein: CASRRDSTSGNTIYF.

This clone was picked up one time. The chain recombines TRBV5-1 with TRBJ2-1; 10 bases match TRBD2. Unmatched junction bases numbered 5, after V lost 4 bases and J lost 4 bases. This CDR3 is 15 amino acids long. Germline V CDR1 and CDR2: SGHRS, YFSETQ. The CDR3 sequence: CASSPGTSAYNEQFF. In nucleotides, the CDR3 is TGCGCCAGCAGCCCAGGGACTAGCGCTTACAATGAGCAGTTCTTC.

The rearrangement uses TRBV19 and TRBJ2-3; 9 bases fit TRBD2. V lost 4 bases, J lost 8 bases, and 13 bases stayed unmatched. The CDR3 loop spans 16 amino acids. In germline, CDR1 is LNHDA, CDR2 SQIVND (reference sequence). CDR3 sequence: CASSNRVAGALSTQYF. CDR3 DNA: TGTGCCAGTAGTAACAGGGTAGCGGGAGCTCTTTCTACGCAGTATTTT.

This chain uses TRBV19 with TRBJ1-5; no clear D. V lost 7 bases and J 2 bases, leaving 18 bases between the germline ends. Per the germline V gene, CDR1 is LNHDA and CDR2 is SQIVND (reference sequence). CDR3 length equals 16 residues. CDR3 DNA: TGTGCCAGTAACCCTGGCGGCCTAAGAGGCAATCAGCCCCAGCATTTT. This encodes CASNPGGLRGNQPQHF.

The V gene is TRBV10-1, the J gene TRBJ2-1, with TRBD1 matching over 8 bases. This CDR3 is built from 14 residues. Germline values: CDR1 WNHNN, CDR2 SYGVQD (reference sequence). The V and J ends lost 4 bases and 5 bases, in that order; junction bases with no gene match: 4. DNA of the CDR3: TGCGCCAGCAGTGGAAGACAGGGGAACAATGAGCAGTTCTTC. Protein product: CASSGRQGNNEQFF.

The chain is built from TRBV2 and TRBJ1-1, with D uncertain. The CDR3 is made up of 14 amino acids. Between the trimmed V and J ends, which lost 1 base and 1 base, there was a span of 7 bases. Germline V gene data show CDR1 as SNHLY and CDR2 as FYNNEI. The CDR3 is CASSEVVKNTEAFF. The DNA for the CDR3 is TGTGCCAGCAGTGAAGTTGTAAAGAACACTGAAGCTTTCTTT. The full variable domain, completed using reference TRBV2 and TRBJ1-1, is EPEVTQTPSHQVTQMGQEVILRCVPISNHLYFYWYRQILGQKVEFLVSFYNNEISEKSEIFDDQFSVERPDGSNFTLKIRSTKLEDSAMYFCASSEVVKNTEAFFGQGTRLTVV.

The V gene is TRBV7-2, the J gene TRBJ2-1; 12 nucleotides agree with TRBD2. The germline CDR1 and CDR2 sequences are SGHTA and FQGNSA. V gave up 5 bases and J gave up 7 bases; unmatched junction bases: 18. This CDR3 is built from 19 residues. For the CDR3, the DNA is TGTGCCAGCAGCCATAACTCCTTACCTCTAGCGGGAGGGAGGAATGAGCAGTTCTTC. Its protein is CASSHNSLPLAGGRNEQFF.

The CDR3 spells CASSIRQDEQYF. DNA of the CDR3: TGTGCCAGTAGTATCAGGCAAGACGAGCAGTACTTC. The chain carries TRBV19 and TRBJ2-7; D remains ambiguous. The V and J ends lost 3 bases and 5 bases respectively, with 8 bases between them. The CDR3 loop spans 12 amino acids. The germline gives CDR1 LNHDA, CDR2 SQIVND (reference sequence).

The chain has TRBV29-1 and TRBJ2-1; 16 bases line up with TRBD2. CDR1 is SQVTM and CDR2 is ANQGSEA in the germline V gene. J gave up 7 bases and V 6 bases, and 9 bases lay outside the gene matches. The CDR3 has 16 residues. For the CDR3, the DNA is TGCAGCGTGGGGGGACTAGCGGGAGGGTATAGGAATGAGCAGTTCTTC. Its protein product is CSVGGLAGGYRNEQFF.

The rearrangement joins TRBV24-1 to TRBJ2-1, with 12 bases that match TRBD2. There are 18 residues in the CDR3. Germline V gene lookup returns CDR1 KGHDR and CDR2 SFDVKD. Trimming took 6 bases from V and 0 from J; bases not matched to a gene: 8. CDR3 amino acids: CATSNPGTSGSSYNEQFF. DNA for the CDR3: TGTGCCACCAGTAACCCCGGGACTAGCGGGTCCTCCTACAATGAGCAGTTCTTC.

This chain connects TRBV3-1 (or the pseudogene TRBV3-2) to TRBJ2-7, with 9 positions matching TRBD2. In germline, CDR1 is LGHDT, CDR2 YNNKEL (reference sequence). V lost 1 base, J lost 3 bases, and 4 bases stayed unmatched. The CDR3 runs 15 residues. The CDR3 loop is CASSQGLAGFYEQYF. The CDR3 nucleotides are TGTGCCAGCAGCCAAGGCCTAGCGGGGTTCTACGAGCAGTACTTC.

The CDR3 reads CASSLGLAGRHEQFF. The CDR3 DNA reads TGTGCCAGCAGCCTGGGACTAGCGGGAAGGCATGAGCAGTTCTTC. The chain employs TRBV5-6 and TRBJ2-1; TRBD2 matches at 13 bases. The trim removed 4 bases at V and 8 bases at J, leaving 6 bases unmatched. Germline assignment: CDR1 SGHDT and CDR2 YYEEEE. This CDR3 has 15 residues.

The chain uses TRBV4-1 and TRBJ1-5; D not resolved. CDR1 is MGHRA, CDR2 YSYEKL, per germline. There are 13 residues in the CDR3. Between the trimmed V and J ends, which lost 2 bases and 7 bases, there was a span of 9 bases. The CDR3 DNA follows: TGCGCCAGCAGCCAATTTCCCCGGCAGCCCCAGCATTTT. This codes for CASSQFPRQPQHF.

The V gene is TRBV4-2, the J gene TRBJ2-1; 7 nucleotides line up with TRBD2. J gave up 8 bases and V 0 bases, and 13 bases lay outside the gene matches. The CDR3 spans 17 residues. Germline CDR1 LGHNA, CDR2 YNFKEQ. The CDR3 bases are TGTGCCAGCAGCCAAGATCTCCTGACTATGCGGGAGCATGAGCAGTTCTTC. This sequence encodes CASSQDLLTMREHEQFF.

A single count supports this clone. The chain has TRBV9 and TRBJ2-3; tentative D call: TRBD2 (6 bases). In germline, CDR1 is SGDLS, CDR2 YYNGEE. The CDR3 consists of 17 residues. Trimming removed 2 bases from V and 0 bases from J, with 16 bases in between. In DNA form, the CDR3 reads TGTGCCAGCAGCGTTGGCGTGGGGGGTCGCAGCACAGATACGCAGTATTTT. Protein sequence: CASSVGVGGRSTDTQYF. Together with reference TRBV9 and TRBJ2-3, the CDR3 gives the full variable domain: DSGVTQTPKHLITATGQRVTLRCSPRSGDLSVYWYQQSLDQGLQFLIQYYNGEERAKGNILERFSAQQFPDLHSELNLSSLELGDSALYFCASSVGVGGRSTDTQYFGPGTRLTVL.

The rearrangement joins TRBV10-3 to TRBJ2-7; tentative D call: TRBD1 (6 bases). V was cut by 7 bases and J by 2 bases, with 12 bases left in between. CDR3 length equals 13 residues. Germline assignment: CDR1 ENHRY and CDR2 SYGVKD. CDR3 residues: CAIMGAFTYEQYF. The CDR3, as DNA: TGTGCCATCATGGGGGCTTTCACCTACGAGCAGTACTTC.

This rearrangement joins TRBV7-9 to TRBJ1-5, with a possible D match to TRBD1 (5 bases). Trimming shortened V by 3 bases and J by 4 bases, and 7 bases separated the two germline ends. Germline assignment: CDR1 SEHNR and CDR2 FQNEAQ (reference sequence). This CDR3 spans 13 amino acids. CDR3 coding DNA: TGTGCCAGCAGCTTTCAGGGAAATCAGCCCCAGCATTTT. Translating gives CASSFQGNQPQHF.

The chain couples TRBV7-6 to TRBJ2-1, with TRBD1 identical over 12 bases. The CDR3 length is 16 residues. Per the germline V gene, CDR1 is SGHVS and CDR2 is FNYEAQ. The trim removed 1 base at V and 7 bases at J, leaving 5 bases unmatched. The CDR3 nucleotides are TGTGCCAGCAGCTTAGGGGGGACAGGGGGCTGGAATGAGCAGTTCTTC. This codes for CASSLGGTGGWNEQFF. The full variable domain, completed using reference TRBV7-6 and TRBJ2-1, is GAGVSQSPRYKVTKRGQDVALRCDPISGHVSLYWYRQALGQGPEFLTYFNYEAQQDKSGLPNDRFSAERPEGSISTLTIQRTEQRDSAMYRCASSLGGTGGWNEQFFGPGTRLTVL.

This rearrangement joins TRBV4-1 to TRBJ1-2; tentatively, D is TRBD1 (5 bases). The germline V and J ends were trimmed by 1 base and 5 bases, with 11 bases remaining between them. The length of the CDR3 is 14 residues. The germline V gene encodes CDR1 MGHRA and CDR2 YSYEKL. CDR3 DNA sequence: TGCGCCAGCAGCCAAGGGGCAGGGTCGTATGGCTACACCTTC. Its protein product is CASSQGAGSYGYTF.

For this clone: Mismatch with germline at one junction end may stem from a read error. This rearrangement joins TRBV2 to TRBJ2-5, with 10 bases fitting TRBD1. The length of the CDR3 is 15 residues. Looked up from germline, CDR1 is SNHLY and CDR2 is FYNNEI. Here the CDR3 reads CSSRRDRGPAETQYF. The CDR3 coding sequence is TGTTCCAGCAGGAGAGACAGGGGGCCTGCAGAGACCCAGTACTTC.

This clone appeared a few times. The rearrangement links TRBV19 to TRBJ2-3, with a possible D match to TRBD1 (5 bases). V gave up 9 bases and J gave up 2 bases, with 18 bases separating them. The CDR3 runs to 15 residues. Germline values: CDR1 LNHDA, CDR2 SQIVND (reference sequence). This CDR3 reads CASQKGRMITDTQYF. CDR3 in DNA: TGTGCCAGCCAAAAGGGGCGTATGATCACAGATACGCAGTATTTT.

The chain combines TRBV27 with TRBJ1-1; D is unclear. The germline gives CDR1 MNHEY, CDR2 SMNVEV (reference sequence). V was cut by 6 bases and J by 0 bases, with 14 bases left in between. The CDR3 extends over 15 amino acids. The CDR3 loop reads CASSPQQNLNTEAFF. DNA of the CDR3: TGTGCCAGCAGCCCCCAACAAAACCTGAACACTGAAGCTTTCTTT.

The chain is built from TRBV5-1 and TRBJ2-5; 7 bases are a match to TRBD2. There are 14 residues in the CDR3. Trimming took 2 bases from V and 2 from J; bases not matched to a gene: 3. Germline values: CDR1 SGHRS, CDR2 YFSETQ. CDR3 coding DNA: TGCGCCAGCAGCTTCGGGGGAGGGCAAGAGACCCAGTACTTC. Translated: CASSFGGGQETQYF.

This clone has only one observation. The chain joins TRBV19 to TRBJ2-7; TRBD2 matches at 8 bases. With 7 bases clipped from V and 2 bases from J, the junction kept 10 bases outside the gene matches. The CDR3 length is 15 residues. Germline loops: CDR1 LNHDA, CDR2 SQIVND (reference sequence). As DNA, the CDR3 is TGTGCCAGTAATAATCTGGATAGCGGGACCTACGAGCAGTACTTC. This encodes CASNNLDSGTYEQYF.

CDR3 nucleotide sequence: TGTGCCAGCCGAGGACAGGCGGAACCTAATCAGCCCCAGCATTTT. It translates to CASRGQAEPNQPQHF. This sequence joins TRBV6-5 and TRBJ1-5; the match to TRBD1 covers 7 bases. Germline CDR1 and CDR2: MNHEY and SVGAGI. The V segment lost 8 bases and the J segment 4 bases; nucleotides outside the gene matches: 11. The CDR3 totals 15 residues.

The rearrangement joins TRBV5-5 to TRBJ1-2; possibly TRBD1 for D (6 bases). This CDR3 region has 15 residues. V was shortened by 4 bases and J by 1 base, with 14 bases between the two germline ends. Germline V gives CDR1 SGHKS, CDR2 YYEKEE (reference sequence). The CDR3 region is CASSEQGNLNYGYTF. CDR3 nucleotide sequence: TGTGCCAGCAGCGAGCAGGGGAACCTTAACTATGGCTACACCTTC.

The CDR3 sequence: CASRGTGLGGELFF. For the CDR3, the DNA is TGCGCCAGCAGAGGGACAGGCCTCGGCGGGGAGCTGTTTTTT. This chain links TRBV5-1 with TRBJ2-2; TRBD1 agrees at 8 bases. Germline assignment: CDR1 SGHRS and CDR2 YFSETQ. V lost 5 bases and J lost 7; bases outside the gene matches: 7. CDR3 length equals 14 residues.

This clone is a singleton in its sample. The J gene is TRBJ1-4, the V gene TRBV15; D might be TRBD1 (6 bases). V dropped 5 bases and J dropped 7 bases, with 17 bases sitting between them. The V gene's germline CDR1 is LNHNV and CDR2 YYDKDF (reference sequence). The CDR3 runs 15 residues. The CDR3 DNA follows: TGTGCCACCAGCGATAGGGCAGGGGCGGGTGAAAAACTGTTTTTT. Translated: CATSDRAGAGEKLFF.